This note documents a single T cell receptor (beta chain) sequence. The antigen it recognizes is unknown. No base quality values were provided; no much bigger clone lies one nucleotide off. Looking up the germline V gene (reference sequence) yields CDR1 LNHDA and CDR2 SQIVND. From V the trimming removes 3 bases and from J it removes 8 bases, while the gene matches leave 4 bases of the junction unaccounted for. The CDR3 goes from the cysteine to the phenylalanine over 14 residues. Kept here is only the CDR3 DNA, which spans 42 bases and is read in frame from base 1. Sample time point, as interpreted from the label and publication: baseline before first vaccination. Vaccinee samples came from UK trials COV001 and COV002, including a single-blind randomized controlled phase 2/3 trial of AZD1222 (ChAdOx1 nCoV-19) in healthy adults. For TCRbeta chain sequencing, PBMC samples were collected from trial participants at day 0 and at day 28 after the second dose.

The sample comes from a study of T cell responses to AZD1222 COVID-19 vaccine (dated by TCRdb to about 2021). For the study in its entirety: Because spike-specific TCR depth and breadth did not differ between the two schedules, AZD1222 recipients who got a second dose at roughly 4 weeks were pooled with those who got a second dose at roughly 12 weeks. A total of just over 230 trial participants underwent TCR sequencing, of whom around 200 received two doses of AZD1222 and around 25 received two doses of the MenACWY control vaccine. Enrollment into the trials was organized by age into subgroups of 18-55, 56-69 and 70-plus years, and those subgroups contained roughly 140, 27 and 60 TCR-sequenced participants, respectively. General findings and caveats noted by the study authors: After two AZD1222 doses, both the breadth and the depth of spike-specific TCRs were significantly higher than at day 0 and than in MenACWY recipients. The whole spike protein was spanned by vaccine-associated CD4 TCRs, and dominant responses were seen in regions 160-218 and 743-854. Epitopes outside the regions mutated in the B.1.351 and B.1.1.7 variants were reportedly recognized by nearly half of the unique spike-specific TCRs. Participants were mostly white British and included more females than males, and it was suggested by the authors that clonal diversity may have been underestimated. Conclusions about previously exposed vaccinees were limited because only six AZD1222 recipients were SARS-CoV-2 seropositive at baseline. In the small 56-69-year group, the increase in depth fell short of significance, most likely because of low power. No day 14 peak-response samples were available, so repertoires were characterized only after the peak T cell response.

The CDR3 regions of human TCRbeta chains were analyzed by immunosequencing. Turning to the authors' computational methods: Repertoire TCRs were matched against a reference library of SARS-CoV-2-specific TCRs generated with the MIRA antigen-specificity platform. Breadth meant the fraction of unique TCRs that were SARS-CoV-2-associated, whereas depth meant the fraction of total T cells that were SARS-CoV-2-associated. Using the MIRA data, each spike-specific TCR was assigned both to the spike region to which the TCR was reactive and to a CD4 or CD8 class. Log10-transformed breadth and depth values were compared by one-way ANOVA with Sidak's multiple comparisons tests. Imported from immuneACCESS, the table was reduced by TCRdb to in-frame sequences with V and J called. These copies leave out some clones; in studies compared against another copy, an unresolved V gene accounts for under half, and the cause of the remainder is not known. V and J calls and clone size are those listed in that table; D and trimming were worked out from the DNA. The table for this sample lists about 92,000 clones; 65% to 90% of them were counted only once. 10% of the sample is taken by the ten largest.

Sequenced material: peripheral blood, taken on day 0 of AZD1222 vaccination. The chain joins TRBV19 to TRBJ1-4, with 9 bases matching TRBD1. The sequence derives from an adult in good health. The DNA is TGTGCCAGTAGTATCACAGGGGGCGGGGAAAAACTGTTTTTT. Translation gives CASSITGGGEKLFF.